A selection of T cell receptor beta chains follows, all from one sample in a study of OX40 agonist ivuxolimab in advanced cancers. Profiled with immunoSEQ multiplex PCR; TCRdb holds only in-frame clones, not every one. Seen here are nearly 25,000 clones, 60% to 80% observed once, and the top ten hold around 13%. Sequences were derived from CD4+ or CD8+ T cells sorted from blood, sampled in a trial of the OX40 agonist ivuxolimab. These receptors were taken from an adult with an advanced solid tumor such as melanoma, head and neck, liver or kidney cancer. The CDR3 runs from the conserved cysteine through the conserved F or W. Fields, in order: D gene, clone size, V gene, J gene, CDR3 length, CDR3 DNA, CDR3 protein. The D gene is left open where the match is weak. Some rows have no size entry. The others give once, few or many, or a class for an expanded clone.

D: -
size: once
V: TRBV27
J: TRBJ1-5
length: 15
DNA: TGTGCCAGCAGTTTACGGGGTAATAGCAATCAGCCCCAGCATTTT
CDR3: CASSLRGNSNQPQHF

D: -
size: once
V: TRBV5-6
J: TRBJ2-3
length: 13
DNA: TGTGCCAGCACCAATGACAGATTCCCGCCGCAGTATTTT
CDR3: CASTNDRFPPQYF

D: -
size: -
V: TRBV5-1
J: TRBJ2-7
length: 13
DNA: TGCGCCAGCAGATTTGGACAGATCTACGAGCAGTACTTC
CDR3: CASRFGQIYEQYF

D: TRBD1
size: few
V: TRBV11-2
J: TRBJ2-2
length: 15
DNA: TGTGCCAGCAGCTTCCGGGACAGCTTCACCGGGGAGCTGTTTTTT
CDR3: CASSFRDSFTGELFF

D: -
size: -
V: TRBV7-9
J: TRBJ1-3
length: 16
DNA: TGTGCCAGCAGCTTAGGAGCGGGGAGCTCTGGAAACACCATATATTTT
CDR3: CASSLGAGSSGNTIYF

D: TRBD1
size: -
V: TRBV5-1
J: TRBJ2-1
length: 17
DNA: TGCGCCAGCAGCTTGGTCGTCCGGGACAGGGACTACAATGAGCAGTTCTTC
CDR3: CASSLVVRDRDYNEQFF

D: -
size: -
V: TRBV7-2
J: TRBJ2-3
length: 13
DNA: TGTGCCAGCAGCTTAGTAGGACCAGATACGCAGTATTTT
CDR3: CASSLVGPDTQYF

D: -
size: few
V: TRBV19
J: TRBJ1-1
length: 13
DNA: TGTGCCAGTACCCGGGGGGGCGCAACTGAAGCTTTCTTT
CDR3: CASTRGGATEAFF

D: TRBD1
size: -
V: TRBV28
J: TRBJ2-7
length: 15
DNA: TGTGCCAGCAGCCCAACAGGGGCGGCCTCCTACGAGCAGTACTTC
CDR3: CASSPTGAASYEQYF

D: TRBD1
size: -
V: TRBV15
J: TRBJ2-6
length: 21
DNA: TGTGCCACCAGCCGAAGTAGATCCGTCGGACAGGGAACGTCTGGGGCCAACGTCCTGACTTTC
CDR3: CATSRSRSVGQGTSGANVLTF

D: -
size: few
V: TRBV30
J: TRBJ2-7
length: 13
DNA: TGTGCCTGGGGAGGTAGGGGCTCCTACGAGCAGTACTTC
CDR3: CAWGGRGSYEQYF

D: -
size: -
V: TRBV6-5
J: TRBJ1-4
length: 15
DNA: TGTGCCAGCAGCCACTGGGGTGGGACTAATGAAAAACTGTTTTTT
CDR3: CASSHWGGTNEKLFF

D: -
size: -
V: TRBV29-1
J: TRBJ1-1
length: 14
DNA: TGCAGCGTTGAACTGGCCCGACTGAACACTGAAGCTTTCTTT
CDR3: CSVELARLNTEAFF

D: -
size: -
V: TRBV5-1
J: TRBJ2-7
length: 15
DNA: TGCGCCAGCAGCTACGGGCCCGAGGGTGACTACGAGCAGTACTTC
CDR3: CASSYGPEGDYEQYF

D: -
size: -
V: TRBV23-1
J: TRBJ1-4
length: 14
DNA: TGCGCCAGCAGTCGAATCCGGGACGGTGAAAAACTGTTTTTT
CDR3: CASSRIRDGEKLFF

D: TRBD2
size: -
V: TRBV5-4
J: TRBJ2-5
length: 14
DNA: TGTGCCAGCAGCTTAGCGGGGGGGCAAGGGACCCAGTACTTC
CDR3: CASSLAGGQGTQYF

D: -
size: -
V: TRBV19
J: TRBJ2-1
length: 14
DNA: TGTGCCAGTAGTATAGAAACACGGTATGGTGAGCAGTTCTTC
CDR3: CASSIETRYGEQFF

D: -
size: few
V: TRBV19
J: TRBJ1-5
length: 17
DNA: TGTGCCAGTAGTATCCGGGAAGGAGGATGGAGCAATCAGCCCCAGCATTTT
CDR3: CASSIREGGWSNQPQHF

D: -
size: -
V: TRBV6-1
J: TRBJ1-2
length: 15
DNA: TGTGCCAACCGGGACGGCGGATTAGCTAACTATGGCTACACCTTC
CDR3: CANRDGGLANYGYTF

D: -
size: -
V: TRBV6-5
J: TRBJ1-5
length: 14
DNA: TGTGCCAGCAGTTACATCGGGGTTAATCAGCCCCAGCATTTT
CDR3: CASSYIGVNQPQHF

D: TRBD1
size: -
V: TRBV19
J: TRBJ2-7
length: 11
DNA: TGTGCCAGTAGTCACAGGGGCGAGCAGTACTTC
CDR3: CASSHRGEQYF

D: TRBD2
size: -
V: TRBV4-2
J: TRBJ2-1
length: 14
DNA: TGTGCCAGCAGCCAAGGGGAGGGCTACAATGAGCAGTTCTTC
CDR3: CASSQGEGYNEQFF

D: TRBD2
size: -
V: TRBV9
J: TRBJ2-7
length: 15
DNA: TGTGCCAGCAGCGTGGCTACTAGCGGGGCCCACGAGCAGTACTTC
CDR3: CASSVATSGAHEQYF

D: TRBD1
size: -
V: TRBV9
J: TRBJ1-1
length: 14
DNA: TGTGCCAGCAGCTCCGGACAGGGGAACACTGAAGCTTTCTTT
CDR3: CASSSGQGNTEAFF

D: TRBD1
size: -
V: TRBV19
J: TRBJ2-1
length: 18
DNA: TGTGCCAGTAGTATTTCGTTTTTTGAGACAGGGGGAATCAATGAGCAGTTCTTC
CDR3: CASSISFFETGGINEQFF

D: -
size: -
V: TRBV10-1
J: TRBJ2-3
length: 15
DNA: TGCGCCAGCAGTGCGCCTAGATATCCAGCAGATACGCAGTATTTT
CDR3: CASSAPRYPADTQYF

D: -
size: -
V: TRBV6-1
J: TRBJ1-6
length: 14
DNA: TGTGCCAGCAGTGTGGACAGTATCAATTCACCCCTCCACTTT
CDR3: CASSVDSINSPLHF